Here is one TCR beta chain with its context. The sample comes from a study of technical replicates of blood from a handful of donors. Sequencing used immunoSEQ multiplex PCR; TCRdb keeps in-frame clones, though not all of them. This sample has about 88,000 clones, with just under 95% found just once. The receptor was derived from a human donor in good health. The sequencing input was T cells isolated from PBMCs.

CDR3 in amino acids: CASSHGQESYNEQFF. The CDR3 DNA is TGCGCCAGCAGCCACGGACAGGAATCCTACAATGAGCAGTTCTTC. The gene calls are TRBV4-1 and TRBJ2-1, with 7 nucleotides matching TRBD1. CDR3 length: 15 amino acids. Germline CDR1 is MGHRA and CDR2 is YSYEKL. The V segment lost 3 bases and the J segment 1 base; nucleotides outside the gene matches: 3.